This TCR beta chain was sequenced during a study of T cells in Graves' hyperthyroidism and ophthalmopathy. The trim removed 2 bases at V and 2 bases at J, leaving 3 bases unmatched. This CDR3 has 15 amino acids. Per germline, CDR1 LGHDT and CDR2 YNNKEL (reference sequence). Blood from later-ophthalmopathy patients was taken at first hyperthyroidism diagnosis. Template material for amplifying TCR beta CDR3 regions consisted of RNA transcripts. The primer set for the first-round RT-PCR of the TCR CDR3 was HTBI. Using its own MiXCR run on the multiplex PCR reads, TCRdb lists one record per CDR3 protein. The data show 650,000 to 850,000 distinct CDR3 sequences, approximately 19% seen once.

This chain links TRBV3-1 with TRBJ2-5; 9 positions match TRBD2. Sample: blood. The clonotype was recovered from a woman aged 45-65 years with Graves' hyperthyroidism that later progressed to Graves' ophthalmopathy. The CDR3 DNA sequence: TGTGCCAGCAGCCAATTCGCGGGGGGGCAAGAGACCCAGTACTTC. As protein: CASSQFAGGQETQYF.